The 21 T cell receptor beta chains given below trace back to one sample, sequenced in a study of shared clonotypes between healthy human individuals. Libraries were prepared by immunoSEQ multiplex PCR; TCRdb keeps only in-frame clonotypes and omits some of them. The table lists some 980,000 clones, over 60% of them singletons. Sequencing was carried out using memory CD4+ T cells sorted from blood. The sample's subset: CD45RA-negative fraction. All receptors derive from a man younger than 30 in good health.

As DNA, the CDR3 is TGTGCCAGCAGTTCCGCGGCAGGGGGCCTCTATGGCTACACCTTC. Protein sequence: CASSSAAGGLYGYTF. This chain connects TRBV6-5 to TRBJ1-2; 8 nucleotides align to TRBD1. CDR3 length: 15 amino acids. V was clipped by 4 bases and J by 4 bases; unmatched bases: 8. Germline-derived CDR1 and CDR2 are MNHEY and SVGAGI.

The table lists this clone with a count of one. The chain combines TRBV28 with TRBJ1-2; D call uncertain. This CDR3 region has 14 residues. Germline CDR1 is MDHEN and CDR2 is SYDVKM. The ends were cut back, 1 base at V and 2 bases at J, with 8 bases in the middle. The CDR3, as DNA: TGTGCCAGCAGTTTATCAGACGGAAACTATGGCTACACCTTC. Protein product: CASSLSDGNYGYTF.

The chain has TRBV5-6 and TRBJ2-4; D remains unclear. This CDR3 is built from 15 residues. Germline CDR1 is SGHDT and CDR2 is YYEEEE. V was pared by 1 base and J by 1 base, with 9 bases between. The CDR3 loop is CASSLTPQAKNIQYF. CDR3 bases: TGTGCCAGCAGCTTGACACCACAGGCCAAAAACATTCAGTACTTC.

The CDR3 DNA follows: TGTGCCAGTAGTCCCCATCCTAGTATCGCCTACAATGAGCAGTTCTTC. Amino acids: CASSPHPSIAYNEQFF. This chain uses TRBV19 with TRBJ2-1; D not resolved. In germline, CDR1 is LNHDA, CDR2 SQIVND (reference sequence). Trimming cost V 5 bases and J 2 bases, with 16 bases left between them. The CDR3 has 16 amino acids.

The V and J genes are TRBV28 and TRBJ1-2, with 8 bases that match TRBD1. V was pared by 7 bases and J by 4 bases, with 8 bases of the junction left unmatched. Germline V gene lookup returns CDR1 MDHEN and CDR2 SYDVKM. This CDR3 comprises 14 residues. The CDR3 here is CASKGTGIIYGYTF. For the CDR3, the DNA is TGTGCCAGCAAGGGGACAGGAATTATCTATGGCTACACCTTC.

This clone was seen just once. One end of the junction does not line up with germline, which may come from a read error. The chain combines TRBV7-9 with TRBJ2-2; 7 nucleotides match TRBD1. The CDR3 consists of 15 residues. Germline lookup yields CDR1 SEHNR and CDR2 FQNEAQ (reference sequence). The chain's CDR3 is CASTLIRGLAGELFF. The CDR3 coding sequence is TGTGCCAGCACCTTAATCAGGGGGTTGGCCGGGGAGCTGTTTTTT.

The CDR3 sequence: CASSGTIQETQYF. The CDR3 DNA is TGTGCCAGCAGCGGGACTATCCAAGAGACCCAGTACTTC. This chain joins TRBV2 and TRBJ2-5; 7 nucleotides match TRBD2. Germline V gives CDR1 SNHLY, CDR2 FYNNEI. The CDR3 covers 13 residues. Trimming at V came to 6 bases and at J to 1 base, leaving 2 bases not matched to a gene. Full variable domain (rest looked up from reference TRBV2 and TRBJ2-5): EPEVTQTPSHQVTQMGQEVILRCVPISNHLYFYWYRQILGQKVEFLVSFYNNEISEKSEIFDDQFSVERPDGSNFTLKIRSTKLEDSAMYFCASSGTIQETQYFGPGTRLLVL.

For the CDR3, the DNA is TGCGCCAGCAGTGAGTTAAGGACAGGGCACACTGAAGCTTTCTTT. Residues: CASSELRTGHTEAFF. The genes are TRBV10-1 and TRBJ1-1; 8 bases align to TRBD1. The CDR3 is made up of 15 amino acids. The V and J ends lost 1 base and 3 bases, in that order; junction bases with no gene match: 4. Germline CDR1 is WNHNN and CDR2 is SYGVQD (reference sequence).

This clone was detected only once. The rearrangement joins TRBV5-6 to TRBJ1-1, with a tentative D call TRBD1 (5 bases). CDR3 length: 15 amino acids. V shed 3 bases and J shed 4 bases, with 16 bases lying between them. Per germline, CDR1 SGHDT and CDR2 YYEEEE. For the CDR3, the DNA is TGTGCCAGCAGCTGGAGTGGACACGGGGGCACTGAAGCTTTCTTT. Residues: CASSWSGHGGTEAFF.

V is TRBV2 and J is TRBJ1-6, with 8 positions matching TRBD1. Germline lookup yields CDR1 SNHLY and CDR2 FYNNEI. This CDR3 spans 14 amino acids. V lost 5 bases, J lost 7 bases, and 4 bases stayed unmatched. CDR3 in DNA: TGTGCCAGCAGTACACAGGGGGGAAATTCACCCCTCCACTTT. It translates to CASSTQGGNSPLHF. Based on the CDR3 plus reference TRBV2 and TRBJ1-6, the full variable domain is EPEVTQTPSHQVTQMGQEVILRCVPISNHLYFYWYRQILGQKVEFLVSFYNNEISEKSEIFDDQFSVERPDGSNFTLKIRSTKLEDSAMYFCASSTQGGNSPLHFGNGTRLTVT.

This clone was detected only once. V is TRBV13 and J is TRBJ2-5; 11 bases fit TRBD2. There are 14 residues in the CDR3. The V gene's germline CDR1 is PRHDT and CDR2 FYEKMQ (reference sequence). The J segment lost 4 bases and the V segment lost 5 bases, leaving 3 bases of the junction unmatched. CDR3 amino acids: CASSHSGRGETQYF. CDR3 bases: TGTGCCAGCAGCCATAGCGGGAGGGGAGAGACCCAGTACTTC.

This clone was observed a handful of times. The V and J genes are TRBV30 and TRBJ1-2, with D possibly TRBD1 on 6 matching bases. The CDR3 is 14 residues long. Germline CDR1 and CDR2: GTSNPN and SVGIG (reference sequence). The V and J ends lost 8 bases and 4 bases respectively, with 20 bases between them. CDR3 region: CAQSGGLHLYGYTF. The CDR3 DNA reads as TGTGCCCAAAGCGGGGGGCTACACCTCTATGGCTACACCTTC.

The sample holds one count of this clone. The genes are TRBV7-2 and TRBJ1-1; D uncertain. Germline V CDR1 and CDR2: SGHTA, FQGNSA. The CDR3 is 13 residues long. Trimming took 3 bases from V and 4 from J, leaving 9 bases between them. The CDR3 region is CASSFRASTEAFF. The DNA of the CDR3 is TGTGCCAGCAGCTTCCGGGCCTCCACTGAAGCTTTCTTT.

This chain links TRBV6-5 with TRBJ1-3; unclear D gene. CDR1 and CDR2 from the germline V gene are MNHEY and SVGAGI. There are 15 residues in the CDR3. V gave up 0 bases and J gave up 3 bases, with 9 bases separating them. The CDR3 DNA follows: TGTGCCAGCAGTTACTCAGCCGCTATTGGAAACACCATATATTTT. Encoded protein: CASSYSAAIGNTIYF.

The V and J genes are TRBV6-6 and TRBJ2-7; D perhaps matches TRBD1 (5 bases). Germline V gene sequence: CDR1 MNHNY, CDR2 SVGAGI (reference sequence). Trimming removed 2 bases from V and 0 bases from J, with 8 bases in between. CDR3 size: 14 residues. Here the CDR3 reads CASSYGRASYEQYF. In nucleotides, the CDR3 is TGTGCCAGCAGTTACGGCAGGGCCTCCTACGAGCAGTACTTC.

In its sample, this clone was seen a few times. The CDR3 loop reads CAWWGGGEQYF. The CDR3 DNA sequence: TGTGCCTGGTGGGGTGGGGGCGAGCAGTACTTC. The chain is built from TRBV30 and TRBJ2-7; the D gene could be TRBD1 or TRBD2 (5 bases each). The germline V gene has CDR1 GTSNPN and CDR2 SVGIG (reference sequence). The length of the CDR3 is 11 residues. Trimming removed 5 bases at V and 6 bases at J, with 11 bases between.

This chain uses TRBV5-4 with TRBJ2-1, with TRBD2 matching over 7 bases. Germline V gives CDR1 SGHNT, CDR2 YYREEE (reference sequence). V trimming: 0 bases; J trimming: 6 bases; junction bases outside the gene matches: 9. The CDR3 has 16 residues. CDR3 amino acids: CASSLAVLAGINEQFF. The CDR3 region has the DNA TGTGCCAGCAGCTTGGCCGTGTTAGCGGGCATCAATGAGCAGTTCTTC.

The CDR3 sequence is CASSQWDRENTGELFF. CDR3 nucleotides: TGCGCCAGCAGCCAATGGGACAGGGAGAACACCGGGGAGCTGTTTTTT. J is TRBJ2-2 and V is TRBV4-1; 9 nucleotides align to TRBD1. CDR1 and CDR2 (germline): MGHRA, YSYEKL. This CDR3 spans 16 amino acids. Germline trimming cut 2 bases from V and 1 base from J; bases unmatched to any gene: 2.

This chain's CDR3 is CASSQARLAGGYNEQFF. The DNA for the CDR3 is TGTGCCAGCAGCCAAGCGCGACTAGCGGGGGGATACAATGAGCAGTTCTTC. V gene TRBV14 combines with J gene TRBJ2-1; TRBD2 matches 13 bases. The V and J ends lost 1 base and 4 bases, in that order; junction bases with no gene match: 4. The V gene's germline CDR1 is SGHDN and CDR2 FVKESK. The CDR3 runs 17 residues.

The table lists this clone with a count of one. This chain joins TRBV10-3 and TRBJ2-5, with D hard to call. The CDR3 loop spans 15 amino acids. Trimming pared 4 bases from V and 2 bases from J, leaving 14 bases between. CDR1 and CDR2 from the germline V gene are ENHRY and SYGVKD. CDR3 bases: TGTGCCATCAGTGGTGGGATGCTGGAGCAAGAGACCCAGTACTTC. This sequence encodes CAISGGMLEQETQYF.

J is TRBJ1-1 and V is TRBV5-1; D remains ambiguous. CDR1 and CDR2 (germline): SGHRS, YFSETQ. The germline V and J ends were trimmed by 4 bases and 7 bases, with 20 bases remaining between them. The CDR3 consists of 15 residues. CDR3 sequence reads: CASSNIGGSTVEAFF. The CDR3 bases are TGCGCCAGCAGCAACATAGGTGGATCTACAGTTGAAGCTTTCTTT.